This T cell receptor (beta chain) was found in a study of PD-L1 blockade in urothelial cancer. Looking at the study overall: Prior regimens of chemotherapy numbered 0 to 3 per patient. At 3 weeks (second dose) and 6 weeks after starting treatment, blood was analyzed. Among blood samples, the median T cell count was some 140,000.

The time point is: pretreatment peripheral blood. Urothelial carcinoma in patients was locally advanced or metastatic. TCRdb's copy holds only in-frame clones and misses some; the assay was immunoSEQ multiplex PCR. The sample holds fewer than 65,000 clones; under 90% are singletons and the top ten take about 3%. In germline, CDR1 is SGHVS, CDR2 FNYEAQ. Germline trimming cut 0 bases from V and 5 bases from J; bases unmatched to any gene: 7. The CDR3 is made up of 16 amino acids. The clonotype was recovered from a man aged 70-80 years with urothelial cancer. The gene calls are TRBV7-6 and TRBJ2-5, with 9 bases aligning to TRBD1. The sample here was PBMCs, taken around atezolizumab (anti-PD-L1) treatment. The CDR3 nucleotides are TGTGCCAGCAGCTTAGCCGAGGGACAGGGATGGGAGACCCAGTACTTC. Translation gives CASSLAEGQGWETQYF.